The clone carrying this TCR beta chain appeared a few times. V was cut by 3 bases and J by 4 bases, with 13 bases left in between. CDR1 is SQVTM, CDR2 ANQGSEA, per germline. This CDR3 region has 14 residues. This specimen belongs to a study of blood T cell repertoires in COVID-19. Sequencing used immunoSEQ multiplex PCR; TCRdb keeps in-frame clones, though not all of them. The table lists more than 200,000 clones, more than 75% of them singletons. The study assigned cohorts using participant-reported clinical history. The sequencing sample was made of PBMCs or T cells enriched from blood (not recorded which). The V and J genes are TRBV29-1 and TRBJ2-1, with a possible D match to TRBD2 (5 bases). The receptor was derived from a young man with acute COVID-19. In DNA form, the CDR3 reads TGCAGCGTTGAGCAACGGGATCCTTACAATGAGCAGTTCTTC. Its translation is CSVEQRDPYNEQFF.